This T cell receptor (beta chain) was observed in a study of OX40 agonist ivuxolimab in advanced cancers. This table comes from immunoSEQ multiplex PCR, and its TCRdb copy is limited to in-frame clones, with some not included. The sample carries roughly 92,000 clones, approximately 89% recorded once. Between the trimmed V and J ends, which lost 5 bases and 3 bases, there was a span of 11 bases. The CDR3 length is 13 residues. Germline V lookup: CDR1 SEHNR, CDR2 FQNEAQ (reference sequence). This chain joins TRBV7-9 and TRBJ2-7; no definite D call. This clonotype originated in an adult with an advanced solid tumor such as melanoma, head and neck, liver or kidney cancer. The specimen was CD4+ or CD8+ T cells sorted from blood, collected in a trial of the OX40 agonist ivuxolimab. CDR3 sequence reads: CASSLTVDYEQYF. In DNA, the CDR3 is TGTGCCAGCAGCCTCACAGTGGACTACGAGCAGTACTTC. Together with reference TRBV7-9 and TRBJ2-7, the CDR3 gives the full variable domain: DTGVSQNPRHKITKRGQNVTFRCDPISEHNRLYWYRQTLGQGPEFLTYFQNEAQLEKSRLLSDRFSAERPKGSFSTLEIQRTEQGDSAMYLCASSLTVDYEQYFGPGTRLTVT.